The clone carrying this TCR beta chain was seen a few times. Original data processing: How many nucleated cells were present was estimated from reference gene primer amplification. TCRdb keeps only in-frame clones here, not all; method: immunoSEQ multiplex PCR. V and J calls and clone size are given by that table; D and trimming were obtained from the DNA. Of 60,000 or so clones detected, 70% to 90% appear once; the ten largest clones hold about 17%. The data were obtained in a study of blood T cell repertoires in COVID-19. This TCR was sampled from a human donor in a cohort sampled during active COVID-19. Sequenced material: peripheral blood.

The CDR3 sequence is CASAGGQTGSTGELFF. CDR3 DNA: TGCGCCAGCGCCGGGGGGCAAACTGGCAGCACCGGGGAGCTGTTTTTT. The chain carries TRBV5-1 and TRBJ2-2; tentative D call: TRBD2 (7 bases). Germline lookup yields CDR1 SGHRS and CDR2 YFSETQ. V shed 7 bases and J shed 4 bases, with 20 bases lying between them. The CDR3 covers 16 residues.